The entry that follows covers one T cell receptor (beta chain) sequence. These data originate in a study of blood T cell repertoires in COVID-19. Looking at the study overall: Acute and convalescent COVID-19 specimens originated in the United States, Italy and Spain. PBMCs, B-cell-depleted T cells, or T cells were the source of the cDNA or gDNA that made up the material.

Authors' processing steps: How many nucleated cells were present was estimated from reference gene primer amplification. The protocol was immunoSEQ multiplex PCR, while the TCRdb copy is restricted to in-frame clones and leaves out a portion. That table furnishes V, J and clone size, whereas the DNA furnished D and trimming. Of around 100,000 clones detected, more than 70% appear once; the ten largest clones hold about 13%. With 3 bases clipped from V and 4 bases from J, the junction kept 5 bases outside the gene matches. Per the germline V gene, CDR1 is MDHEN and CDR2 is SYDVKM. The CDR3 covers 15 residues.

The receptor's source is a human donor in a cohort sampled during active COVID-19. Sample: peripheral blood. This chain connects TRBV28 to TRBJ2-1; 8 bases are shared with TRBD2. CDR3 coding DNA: TGTGCCAGCAGTTTTAGCGGGACAAAATACAATGAGCAGTTCTTC. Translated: CASSFSGTKYNEQFF.